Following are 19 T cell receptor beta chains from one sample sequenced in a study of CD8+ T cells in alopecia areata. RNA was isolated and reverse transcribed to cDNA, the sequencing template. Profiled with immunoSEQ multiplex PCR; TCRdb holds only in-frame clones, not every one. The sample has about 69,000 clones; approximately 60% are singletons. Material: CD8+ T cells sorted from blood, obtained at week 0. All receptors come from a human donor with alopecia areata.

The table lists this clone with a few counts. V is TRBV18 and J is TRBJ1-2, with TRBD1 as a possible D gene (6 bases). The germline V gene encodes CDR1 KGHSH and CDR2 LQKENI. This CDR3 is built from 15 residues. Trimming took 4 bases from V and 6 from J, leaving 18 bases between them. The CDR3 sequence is CASSLHPQGSNGYTF. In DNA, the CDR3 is TGTGCCAGCTCACTTCACCCACAGGGATCCAATGGCTACACCTTC.

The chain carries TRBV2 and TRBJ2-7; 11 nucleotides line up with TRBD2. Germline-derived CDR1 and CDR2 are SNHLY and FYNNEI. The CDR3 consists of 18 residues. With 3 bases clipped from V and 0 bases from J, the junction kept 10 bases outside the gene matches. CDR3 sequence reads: CASSDVASGGLSSYEQYF. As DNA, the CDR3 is TGTGCCAGCAGTGATGTTGCTAGCGGGGGGTTATCCTCCTACGAGCAGTACTTC.

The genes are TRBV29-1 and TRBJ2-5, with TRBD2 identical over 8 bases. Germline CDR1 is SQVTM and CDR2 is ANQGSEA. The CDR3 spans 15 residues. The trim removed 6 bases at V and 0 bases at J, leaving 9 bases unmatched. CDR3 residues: CSVHGRGRNQETQYF. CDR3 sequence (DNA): TGCAGCGTCCACGGGAGGGGCCGGAACCAAGAGACCCAGTACTTC.

CDR3 nucleotides: TGTGCCTGGAGTGAGGGCGGGATAACCTACGAGCAGTACTTC. This gives the protein CAWSEGGITYEQYF. V and J are TRBV30 and TRBJ2-7, with D tentatively TRBD2 (6 bases). Trimming took off 1 base at V and 2 bases at J, with 12 bases between the two ends. CDR3 size: 14 residues. CDR1 is GTSNPN and CDR2 is SVGIG in the germline V gene (reference sequence). The variable domain in full, with the rest retrieved from reference TRBV30 and TRBJ2-7, is SQTIHQWPATLVQPVGSPLSLECTVEGTSNPNLYWYRQAAGRGLQLLFYSVGIGQISSEVPQNLSASRPQDRQFILSSKKLLLSDSGFYLCAWSEGGITYEQYFGPGTRLTVT.

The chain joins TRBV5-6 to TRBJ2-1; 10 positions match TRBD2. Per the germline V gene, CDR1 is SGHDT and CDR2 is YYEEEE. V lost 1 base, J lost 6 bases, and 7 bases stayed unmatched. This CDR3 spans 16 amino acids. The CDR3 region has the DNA TGTGCCAGCAGCTTGTGGCCTAGCGGGAGAGGCAATGAGCAGTTCTTC. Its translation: CASSLWPSGRGNEQFF. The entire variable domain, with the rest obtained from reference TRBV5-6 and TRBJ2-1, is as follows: DAGVTQSPTHLIKTRGQQVTLRCSPKSGHDTVSWYQQALGQGPQFIFQYYEEEERQRGNFPDRFSGHQFPNYSSELNVNALLLGDSALYLCASSLWPSGRGNEQFFGPGTRLTVL.

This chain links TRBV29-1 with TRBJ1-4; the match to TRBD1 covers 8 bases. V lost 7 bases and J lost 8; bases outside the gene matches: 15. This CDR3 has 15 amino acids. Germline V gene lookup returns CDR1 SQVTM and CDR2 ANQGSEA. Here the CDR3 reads CSATTQGAPGEKLFF. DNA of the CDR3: TGCAGCGCCACCACCCAGGGGGCGCCTGGGGAAAAACTGTTTTTT.

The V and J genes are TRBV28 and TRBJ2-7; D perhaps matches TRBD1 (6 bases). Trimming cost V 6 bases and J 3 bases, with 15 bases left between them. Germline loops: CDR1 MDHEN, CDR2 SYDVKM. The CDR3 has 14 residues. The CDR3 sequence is CASSAPGHFYEQYF. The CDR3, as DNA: TGTGCCAGCAGCGCCCCGGGACATTTCTACGAGCAGTACTTC. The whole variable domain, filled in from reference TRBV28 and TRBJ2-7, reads DVKVTQSSRYLVKRTGEKVFLECVQDMDHENMFWYRQDPGLGLRLIYFSYDVKMKEKGDIPEGYSVSREKKERFSLILESASTNQTSMYLCASSAPGHFYEQYFGPGTRLTVT.

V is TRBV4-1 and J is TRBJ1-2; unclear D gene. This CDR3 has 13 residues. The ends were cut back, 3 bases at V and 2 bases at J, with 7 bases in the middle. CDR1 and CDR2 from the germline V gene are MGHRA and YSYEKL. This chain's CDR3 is CASSQLNNYGYTF. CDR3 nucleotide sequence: TGCGCCAGCAGCCAGCTTAACAACTATGGCTACACCTTC.

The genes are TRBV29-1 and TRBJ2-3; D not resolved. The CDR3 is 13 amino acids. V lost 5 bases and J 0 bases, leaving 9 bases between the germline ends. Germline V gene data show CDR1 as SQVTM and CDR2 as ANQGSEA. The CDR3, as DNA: TGCAGCGTTCGACCGCCTAGCACAGATACGCAGTATTTT. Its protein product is CSVRPPSTDTQYF.

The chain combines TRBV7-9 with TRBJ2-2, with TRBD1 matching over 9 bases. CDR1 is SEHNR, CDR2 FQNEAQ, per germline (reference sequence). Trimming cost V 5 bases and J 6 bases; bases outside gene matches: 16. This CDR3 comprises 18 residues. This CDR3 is CASSAGTGSTNRAGELFF. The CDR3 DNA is TGTGCCAGCAGCGCCGGGACAGGGTCAACGAATCGCGCCGGGGAGCTGTTTTTT.

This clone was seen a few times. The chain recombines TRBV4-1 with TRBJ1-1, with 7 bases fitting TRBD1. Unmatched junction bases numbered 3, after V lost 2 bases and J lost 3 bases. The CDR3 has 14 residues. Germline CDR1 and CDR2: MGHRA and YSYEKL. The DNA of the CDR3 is TGCGCCAGCAGCCAACGACAGGGAGACACTGAAGCTTTCTTT. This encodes CASSQRQGDTEAFF.

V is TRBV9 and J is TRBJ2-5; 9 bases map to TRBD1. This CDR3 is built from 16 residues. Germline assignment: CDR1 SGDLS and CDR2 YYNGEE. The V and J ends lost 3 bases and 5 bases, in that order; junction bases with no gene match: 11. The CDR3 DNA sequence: TGTGCCAGCAGCGACGGACAGGGGCAATTGTTGGAGACCCAGTACTTC. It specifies CASSDGQGQLLETQYF.

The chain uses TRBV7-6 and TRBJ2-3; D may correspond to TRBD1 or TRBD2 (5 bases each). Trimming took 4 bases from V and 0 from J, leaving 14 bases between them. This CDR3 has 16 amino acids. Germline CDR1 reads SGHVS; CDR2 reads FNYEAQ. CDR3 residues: CASSSGTGFSTDTQYF. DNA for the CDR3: TGTGCCAGCAGCTCGGGGACGGGGTTTAGCACAGATACGCAGTATTTT.

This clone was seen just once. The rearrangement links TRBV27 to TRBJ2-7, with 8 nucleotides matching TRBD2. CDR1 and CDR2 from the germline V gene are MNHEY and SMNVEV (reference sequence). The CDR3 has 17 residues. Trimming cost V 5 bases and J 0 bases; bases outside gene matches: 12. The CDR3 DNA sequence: TGTGCCAGCAGTCCCCGGGGGCTAGCGGGCACCTCCTACGAGCAGTACTTC. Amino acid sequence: CASSPRGLAGTSYEQYF.

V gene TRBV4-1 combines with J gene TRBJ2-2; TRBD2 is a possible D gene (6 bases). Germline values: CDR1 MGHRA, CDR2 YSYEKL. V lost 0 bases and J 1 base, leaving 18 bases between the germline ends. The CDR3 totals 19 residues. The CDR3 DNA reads TGCGCCAGCAGCCAAGACCACCCTTTAGCGGCGCGGAACACCGGGGAGCTGTTTTTT. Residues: CASSQDHPLAARNTGELFF.

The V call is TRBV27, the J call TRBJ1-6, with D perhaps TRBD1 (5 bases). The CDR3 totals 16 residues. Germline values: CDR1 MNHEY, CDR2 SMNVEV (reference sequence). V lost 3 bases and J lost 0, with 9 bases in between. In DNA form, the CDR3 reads TGTGCCAGCAGTTTGGGGCAGAGCTCCTATAATTCACCCCTCCACTTT. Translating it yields CASSLGQSSYNSPLHF.

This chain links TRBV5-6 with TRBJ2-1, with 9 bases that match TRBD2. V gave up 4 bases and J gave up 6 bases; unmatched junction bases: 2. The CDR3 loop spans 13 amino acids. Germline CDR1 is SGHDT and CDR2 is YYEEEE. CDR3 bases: TGTGCCAGCAGCCTGGGACTAGCCAATGAGCAGTTCTTC. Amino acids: CASSLGLANEQFF.

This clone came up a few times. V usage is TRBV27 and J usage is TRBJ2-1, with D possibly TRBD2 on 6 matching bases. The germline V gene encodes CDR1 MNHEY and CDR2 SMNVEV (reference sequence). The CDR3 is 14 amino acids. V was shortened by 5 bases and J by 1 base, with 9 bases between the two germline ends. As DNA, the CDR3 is TGTGCCAGCAGTCCCGGGACTTCCTACAATGAGCAGTTCTTC. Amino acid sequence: CASSPGTSYNEQFF.

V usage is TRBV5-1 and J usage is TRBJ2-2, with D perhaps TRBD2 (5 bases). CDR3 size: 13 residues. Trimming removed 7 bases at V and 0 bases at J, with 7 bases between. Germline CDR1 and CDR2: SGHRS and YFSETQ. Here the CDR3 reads CASEGPNTGELFF. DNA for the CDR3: TGCGCCAGCGAGGGCCCGAACACCGGGGAGCTGTTTTTT.